What follows are 21 T cell receptor beta chains derived from one specimen sequenced in a study of T cells in Graves' hyperthyroidism and ophthalmopathy. TCR beta CDR3 region amplification was performed from RNA transcripts. Initially, a first-round RT-PCR of the TCR CDR3 employed the HTBI primer set. A single record per CDR3 protein comes from TCRdb applying MiXCR to the multiplex PCR reads. The sample holds hundreds of thousands of distinct CDR3 sequences, 14% to 15% seen once. The sample consisted of blood. The receptors stem from a man between 18 and 35 years old with Graves' ophthalmopathy.

This chain uses TRBV6-2 or TRBV6-3 with TRBJ2-2; TRBD2 might be the D (5 bases). Germline V lookup: CDR1 MNHEY, CDR2 SVGEGT. The CDR3 consists of 13 residues. The V end was cut by 9 bases, the J end by 6 bases, with 14 bases between. For the CDR3, the DNA is TGTGCCAGTGGTTCGGGGTTCGCCGGGGAGCTGTTTTTT. Amino acids: CASGSGFAGELFF.

The rearrangement joins TRBV6-5 to TRBJ1-5; 11 bases are a match to TRBD1. The V and J ends lost 2 bases and 3 bases, in that order; junction bases with no gene match: 3. The CDR3 is 16 residues long. Germline V CDR1 and CDR2: MNHEY, SVGAGI. The CDR3: CASSYRTGGVNQPQHF. DNA for the CDR3: TGTGCCAGCAGTTACAGGACAGGGGGCGTCAATCAGCCCCAGCATTTT.

Only a few counts were recorded for this clonotype. V and J are TRBV18 and TRBJ2-3, with 11 bases lining up with TRBD2. The germline V gene has CDR1 KGHSH and CDR2 LQKENI. The CDR3 loop spans 20 amino acids. The V segment lost 0 bases and the J segment 3 bases; nucleotides outside the gene matches: 14. CDR3 nucleotides: TGTGCCAGCTCACCACCGAGGACACCGACTAGCGGGATGCAGACAGATACGCAGTATTTT. Translating gives CASSPPRTPTSGMQTDTQYF. Full variable domain (missing parts from reference TRBV18 and TRBJ2-3): NAGVMQNPRHLVRRRGQEARLRCSPMKGHSHVYWYRQLPEEGLKFMVYLQKENIIDESGMPKERFSAEFPKEGPSILRIQQVVRGDSAAYFCASSPPRTPTSGMQTDTQYFGPGTRLTVL.

This clonotype appeared many times. The genes are TRBV13 and TRBJ2-7, with D tentatively TRBD2 (6 bases). The V and J ends lost 3 bases and 3 bases respectively, with 21 bases between them. Germline loops: CDR1 PRHDT, CDR2 FYEKMQ (reference sequence). The CDR3 totals 17 residues. The CDR3 DNA reads TGTGCCAGCAGCTTTAGGGGTTCGCTAGCGAGCTTCTACGAGCAGTACTTC. Protein: CASSFRGSLASFYEQYF.

This clonotype came up many times. This chain joins TRBV18 and TRBJ1-6; D is unclear. The CDR3 has 13 amino acids. V gave up 3 bases and J gave up 5 bases, with 5 bases separating them. Per germline, CDR1 KGHSH and CDR2 LQKENI. The CDR3, as DNA: TGTGCCAGCTCACCTGGGGATAATTCACCCCTCCACTTT. Encoded protein: CASSPGDNSPLHF.

The chain uses TRBV19 and TRBJ1-1, with D unclear. Germline loops: CDR1 LNHDA, CDR2 SQIVND (reference sequence). CDR3 length: 14 residues. V lost 3 bases, J lost 1 base, and 9 bases lay in between. The CDR3: CASSIVLENTEAFF. For the CDR3, the DNA is TGTGCCAGTAGTATTGTCCTTGAGAACACTGAAGCTTTCTTT. Combining the CDR3 with reference TRBV19 and TRBJ1-1 gives the whole variable domain DGGITQSPKYLFRKEGQNVTLSCEQNLNHDAMYWYRQDPGQGLRLIYYSQIVNDFQKGDIAEGYSVSREKKESFPLTVTSAQKNPTAFYLCASSIVLENTEAFFGQGTRLTVV.

The rearrangement uses TRBV13 and TRBJ2-6; no clear D. Per germline, CDR1 PRHDT and CDR2 FYEKMQ (reference sequence). The CDR3 covers 15 residues. Trimming pared 5 bases from V and 3 bases from J, leaving 11 bases between. As DNA, the CDR3 is TGTGCCAGCAGCCCCAGGCTAGGTGGGGCCAACGTCCTGACTTTC. Its protein product is CASSPRLGGANVLTF.

In this sample, this clonotype turned up many times. This chain connects TRBV5-6 to TRBJ1-2, with D unclear. The CDR3 is made up of 12 amino acids. V was shortened by 4 bases and J by 2 bases, with 6 bases between the two germline ends. The germline V gene has CDR1 SGHDT and CDR2 YYEEEE. The CDR3 loop is CASSPGNYGYTF. For the CDR3, the DNA is TGTGCCAGCAGCCCAGGAAACTATGGCTACACCTTC.

This clonotype was counted at least ten times. The chain has TRBV18 and TRBJ2-3; D perhaps matches TRBD1 (5 bases). V was cut by 4 bases and J by 0 bases, with 11 bases left in between. The CDR3 has 15 amino acids. Germline loops: CDR1 KGHSH, CDR2 LQKENI. The CDR3 here is CASSLGQASTDTQYF. In DNA form, the CDR3 reads TGTGCCAGCTCACTAGGACAAGCTAGCACAGATACGCAGTATTTT. The full variable domain, completed using reference TRBV18 and TRBJ2-3, is NAGVMQNPRHLVRRRGQEARLRCSPMKGHSHVYWYRQLPEEGLKFMVYLQKENIIDESGMPKERFSAEFPKEGPSILRIQQVVRGDSAAYFCASSLGQASTDTQYFGPGTRLTVL.

This clonotype appeared a few times. V and J are TRBV6-1 and TRBJ2-5, with D possibly matching TRBD2 (6 bases). CDR1 is MNHNS, CDR2 SASEGT, per germline. This CDR3 is 16 amino acids long. V lost 1 base to trimming and J lost 4 bases, with 16 bases between them. CDR3 sequence: CASSEVVVGGGETQYF. For the CDR3, the DNA is TGTGCCAGCAGTGAAGTGGTAGTGGGAGGCGGAGAGACCCAGTACTTC.

This clonotype was observed a handful of times. This may stem from a read error, because a much larger clone lies one nucleotide away. The CDR3 carries no conserved terminal phenylalanine or tryptophan, so it likely arises from a read error. The chain uses TRBV20-1 and TRBJ1-5, with D possibly matching TRBD1 (6 bases). The CDR3 covers 13 residues. Trimming removed 3 bases from V and 4 bases from J, with 10 bases in between. Germline values: CDR1 DFQATT, CDR2 SNEGSKA (reference sequence). CDR3 region: CSASSGQNQPQHS. The CDR3 bases are TGCAGTGCTAGTTCCGGACAGAATCAGCCCCAGCATTCT.

There are many counts of this clonotype. The chain employs TRBV2 and TRBJ2-7, with D possibly TRBD1 on 6 matching bases. The V end lost 6 bases, the J end lost 2 bases, and 11 bases lay between the germline ends. CDR1 and CDR2 from the germline V gene are SNHLY and FYNNEI. CDR3 size: 13 residues. For the CDR3, the DNA is TGTGCCAGCAGAGGGACAAAAACCTACGAGCAGTACTTC. Amino acid sequence: CASRGTKTYEQYF.

Written as DNA, the CDR3 is TGTGCCAGCAGCCAAGAGAGTGTCGGCAGGGGGTACACCGGGGAGCTGTTTTTT. Its translation is CASSQESVGRGYTGELFF. This chain links TRBV14 with TRBJ2-2; 7 nucleotides line up with TRBD1. This CDR3 is 18 amino acids long. Germline V CDR1 and CDR2: SGHDN, FVKESK. The V and J ends lost 0 bases and 3 bases, in that order; junction bases with no gene match: 10.

This clonotype was recorded at least ten times. The V and J genes are TRBV6-5 and TRBJ2-7, with D tentatively TRBD2 (5 bases). CDR3 length equals 15 residues. V lost 0 bases and J 4 bases, leaving 13 bases between the germline ends. The V gene's germline CDR1 is MNHEY and CDR2 SVGAGI. DNA of the CDR3: TGTGCCAGCAGTTACTCTCGAGCGGAGCCTTACGAGCAGTACTTC. It specifies CASSYSRAEPYEQYF.

The CDR3 is CASSPRGQVSPSYNEQFF. The CDR3 region has the DNA TGTGCCAGCAGCCCCCGGGGACAGGTAAGCCCTTCCTACAATGAGCAGTTCTTC. V and J are TRBV9 and TRBJ2-1, with 8 bases matching TRBD1. This CDR3 is 18 amino acids long. Unmatched junction bases numbered 13, after V lost 4 bases and J lost 1 base. The germline V gene encodes CDR1 SGDLS and CDR2 YYNGEE.

Worth noting for this clonotype: This may come from a read error, since a much larger clone is one base off. The chain recombines TRBV6-2 or TRBV6-3 with TRBJ2-3; D possibly matches TRBD1 or TRBD2 (5 bases each). Germline V lookup: CDR1 MNHEY, CDR2 SVGEGT. Trimming stripped 5 bases from V and 12 bases from J, with 18 bases between. The CDR3 has 13 residues. CDR3 sequence: CASSRDPTSAQYF. DNA for the CDR3: TGTGCCAGCAGTCGGGACCCAACCAGTGCTCAGTATTTT.

This clonotype was seen only a few times. The chain uses TRBV7-8 and TRBJ2-5, with 10 bases identical to TRBD1. This CDR3 has 15 residues. Unmatched junction bases numbered 8, after V lost 5 bases and J lost 5 bases. Germline CDR1 is SGHVS and CDR2 is FQNEAQ. The CDR3 nucleotides are TGTGCCAGCAGCCAACTGACAGGGGGCTATGAGACCCAGTACTTC. It specifies CASSQLTGGYETQYF.

The chain has TRBV10-3 and TRBJ1-5; 7 bases align to TRBD1. Germline V gives CDR1 ENHRY, CDR2 SYGVKD. The CDR3 consists of 15 residues. The ends lost 3 bases at V and 7 bases at J; junction bases unmatched: 9. For the CDR3, the DNA is TGTGCCATCAGTGAAGGCCAGGGGGGTGTACAGCCCCAGCATTTT. This sequence encodes CAISEGQGGVQPQHF.

Many counts were recorded for this clonotype. The chain combines TRBV5-1 with TRBJ2-2; D not resolved. The germline V and J ends were trimmed by 4 bases and 4 bases, with 17 bases remaining between them. Germline V gene data show CDR1 as SGHRS and CDR2 as YFSETQ. CDR3 length: 16 amino acids. CDR3 sequence reads: CASSPRSGPGTGELFF. In nucleotides, the CDR3 is TGCGCCAGCAGCCCTCGGTCCGGGCCCGGCACCGGGGAGCTGTTTTTT.

This clonotype showed up just once. The chain has TRBV2 and TRBJ2-5; TRBD1 matches at 7 bases. The CDR3 extends over 16 amino acids. V lost 4 bases, J lost 1 base, and 9 bases stayed unmatched. Germline V lookup: CDR1 SNHLY, CDR2 FYNNEI. This CDR3 reads CASSALGGAVQETQYF. The CDR3 DNA sequence: TGTGCCAGCAGTGCCCTAGGGGGCGCGGTCCAAGAGACCCAGTACTTC.

The sample holds many counts of this clonotype. The J gene is TRBJ2-5, the V gene TRBV12-3 or TRBV12-4; TRBD1 is a possible D gene (6 bases). This CDR3 comprises 14 residues. V was shortened by 3 bases and J by 6 bases, with 14 bases between the two germline ends. Here the CDR3 reads CASSLTGGRQTQYF. The CDR3 region has the DNA TGTGCCAGCAGTTTGACAGGAGGTCGGCAGACCCAGTACTTC.